The 17 T cell receptor beta chains in this list originate from one sample, sequenced in a study of shared clonotypes between healthy human individuals. Only in-frame clones appear in the TCRdb table, and some are missing; sequencing was by immunoSEQ multiplex PCR. The table lists about a million clones, 65% to 80% of them singletons. The sample consisted of memory CD4+ T cells sorted from blood. Subset specified: CD45RA-negative fraction. Every receptor here comes from a man between 18 and 35 years old in good health.

The rearrangement links TRBV4-1 to TRBJ2-1, with TRBD2 matching over 8 bases. The V and J ends lost 4 bases and 6 bases, in that order; junction bases with no gene match: 11. The CDR3 loop spans 16 amino acids. CDR1 is MGHRA, CDR2 YSYEKL, per germline. CDR3 nucleotide sequence: TGCGCCAGCAGCCGGGCCCCGGCGGGAGGCGGCAATGAGCAGTTCTTC. Its protein product is CASSRAPAGGGNEQFF.

The rearrangement joins TRBV6-1 to TRBJ1-1; perhaps TRBD1 as D (6 bases). This CDR3 comprises 12 residues. Germline V gene lookup returns CDR1 MNHNS and CDR2 SASEGT. Deletions cut 6 bases from V and 4 bases from J, with 9 bases between. CDR3 in amino acids: CASRQGFTEAFF. The CDR3 bases are TGTGCCAGCAGACAGGGATTCACTGAAGCTTTCTTT.

The V gene is TRBV7-9, the J gene TRBJ2-7, with 7 nucleotides matching TRBD1. Losses at the gene ends were 1 base for V and 4 bases for J; bases not matched to a gene: 4. Looked up from germline, CDR1 is SEHNR and CDR2 is FQNEAQ (reference sequence). The CDR3 is 14 residues long. The CDR3 reads CASSLEGGWYEQYF. In nucleotides, the CDR3 is TGTGCCAGCAGCTTAGAAGGGGGCTGGTACGAGCAGTACTTC.

This clone was seen a few times. Other DNA sequences within the sample encode an identical CDR3. The chain links TRBV7-9 to TRBJ1-1; the D gene is possibly TRBD1 (5 bases). From germline, CDR1 is SEHNR and CDR2 FQNEAQ (reference sequence). The CDR3 spans 14 residues. Trimming pared 3 bases from V and 0 bases from J, leaving 8 bases between. In DNA form, the CDR3 reads TGTGCCAGCAGCTTCGACAGCTTGAACACTGAAGCTTTCTTT. Residues: CASSFDSLNTEAFF.

This sequence joins TRBV2 and TRBJ2-7; 9 bases align to TRBD1. The length of the CDR3 is 14 residues. Germline V gene lookup returns CDR1 SNHLY and CDR2 FYNNEI. Trimming cost V 7 bases and J 5 bases; bases outside gene matches: 9. The CDR3 DNA follows: TGTGCCAGCACTTTAGGGGACAGGGAGCACGAGCAGTACTTC. This encodes CASTLGDREHEQYF. Full variable domain (missing parts from reference TRBV2 and TRBJ2-7): EPEVTQTPSHQVTQMGQEVILRCVPISNHLYFYWYRQILGQKVEFLVSFYNNEISEKSEIFDDQFSVERPDGSNFTLKIRSTKLEDSAMYFCASTLGDREHEQYFGPGTRLTVT.

The chain couples TRBV5-4 to TRBJ1-2; the match to TRBD1 covers 7 bases. The V segment lost 3 bases and the J segment 0 bases; nucleotides outside the gene matches: 5. The CDR3 contains 15 residues. Per germline, CDR1 SGHNT and CDR2 YYREEE (reference sequence). The CDR3 region is CASSWTGEANYGYTF. The CDR3 bases are TGTGCCAGCAGCTGGACAGGAGAAGCTAACTATGGCTACACCTTC.

The V call is TRBV20-1, the J call TRBJ2-3; D not certain. The CDR3 covers 9 residues. Germline CDR1 and CDR2: DFQATT and SNEGSKA (reference sequence). The CDR3 region is CSLTDTQYF. DNA of the CDR3: TGCAGCTTGACAGATACGCAGTATTTT.

The CDR3 sequence is CASSLASSGYNEQFF. As DNA, the CDR3 is TGTGCCAGCAGCTTGGCTTCTAGCGGCTACAATGAGCAGTTCTTC. This rearrangement joins TRBV5-8 to TRBJ2-1, with 7 bases identical to TRBD2. V trimming: 0 bases; J trimming: 3 bases; junction bases outside the gene matches: 3. This CDR3 is built from 15 residues. The V gene's germline CDR1 is SGHTS and CDR2 YDEGEE.

The J gene is TRBJ1-5, the V gene TRBV30; perhaps TRBD1 as D (6 bases). From germline, CDR1 is GTSNPN and CDR2 SVGIG (reference sequence). The CDR3 length is 15 residues. V lost 1 base to trimming and J lost 4 bases, with 14 bases between them. DNA of the CDR3: TGTGCCTGGAGTGGCCGGGGGCAGGGAAATCAGCCCCAGCATTTT. As protein: CAWSGRGQGNQPQHF.

The J gene is TRBJ2-2, the V gene TRBV19, with 10 bases identical to TRBD2. V lost 7 bases to trimming and J lost 0 bases; unmatched junction nucleotides: 8. Germline V gene data show CDR1 as LNHDA and CDR2 as SQIVND (reference sequence). CDR3 length: 17 residues. The CDR3 region has the DNA TGTGCCAGTAAGGGGCTAGCGGGAGTCTCGAACACCGGGGAGCTGTTTTTT. Its translation: CASKGLAGVSNTGELFF.

This clone was recorded only once. V is TRBV10-3 and J is TRBJ2-1, with D perhaps TRBD2 (5 bases). This CDR3 has 15 amino acids. Germline CDR1 is ENHRY and CDR2 is SYGVKD. Trimming took 6 bases from V and 0 from J, leaving 12 bases between them. CDR3 protein: CAISPGAGSYNEQFF. In DNA, the CDR3 is TGTGCCATCAGCCCCGGTGCGGGCTCCTACAATGAGCAGTTCTTC.

This chain connects TRBV5-6 to TRBJ2-3; D call uncertain. CDR3 length: 15 residues. Germline CDR1 SGHDT, CDR2 YYEEEE. Trimming took off 4 bases at V and 0 bases at J, with 12 bases between the two ends. CDR3 amino acids: CASSPLGSSTDTQYF. In DNA form, the CDR3 reads TGTGCCAGCAGCCCCCTGGGCAGTAGCACAGATACGCAGTATTTT.

V and J are TRBV19 and TRBJ1-5; no reliable D call. Germline V gene lookup returns CDR1 LNHDA and CDR2 SQIVND (reference sequence). The ends were cut back, 6 bases at V and 2 bases at J, with 11 bases in the middle. This CDR3 contains 14 residues. The DNA for the CDR3 is TGTGCCAGTAGGGGCCTTTCCGGCAATCAGCCCCAGCATTTT. The encoded protein is CASRGLSGNQPQHF.

This CDR3 reads CASSPSVTTNEKLFF. For the CDR3, the DNA is TGTGCCAGCTCACCATCGGTCACCACTAATGAAAAACTGTTTTTT. The rearrangement links TRBV18 to TRBJ1-4; no clear D. The V and J ends lost 2 bases and 2 bases respectively, with 9 bases between them. The length of the CDR3 is 15 residues. The germline V gene has CDR1 KGHSH and CDR2 LQKENI. The variable domain in full, completed from reference TRBV18 and TRBJ1-4, reads NAGVMQNPRHLVRRRGQEARLRCSPMKGHSHVYWYRQLPEEGLKFMVYLQKENIIDESGMPKERFSAEFPKEGPSILRIQQVVRGDSAAYFCASSPSVTTNEKLFFGSGTQLSVL.

On this clone itself: This sample also contains other DNA sequences that code for the same CDR3. The rearrangement uses TRBV5-1 and TRBJ1-1; D is ambiguous. V gave up 4 bases and J gave up 5 bases, with 9 bases separating them. CDR3 length: 12 amino acids. Germline-derived CDR1 and CDR2 are SGHRS and YFSETQ. The CDR3 DNA sequence: TGCGCCAGCAGCCTGGTGGGAACTGAAGCTTTCTTT. Encoded protein: CASSLVGTEAFF.

This clone was detected a few times. Other DNA sequences in this sample translate to the same CDR3. The V call is TRBV7-9, the J call TRBJ1-1; 7 positions match TRBD1. Looked up from germline, CDR1 is SEHNR and CDR2 is FQNEAQ (reference sequence). The CDR3 extends over 14 amino acids. The trim removed 5 bases at V and 0 bases at J, leaving 3 bases unmatched. The CDR3, as DNA: TGTGCCAGCAGCCTAGGGACAGTGAACACTGAAGCTTTCTTT. It is translated as CASSLGTVNTEAFF.

The chain uses TRBV30 and TRBJ1-2; possible D gene TRBD1, 5 bases. The CDR3 covers 13 residues. The ends were cut back, 2 bases at V and 5 bases at J, with 12 bases in the middle. Looked up from germline, CDR1 is GTSNPN and CDR2 is SVGIG (reference sequence). The CDR3: CAWSQFGGYGYTF. In nucleotides, the CDR3 is TGTGCCTGGAGTCAGTTCGGGGGATATGGCTACACCTTC.